This TCR beta chain originates from a study of blood T cell repertoires in COVID-19. Study summary: Spain, Italy and the United States supplied samples that represented acute and convalescent COVID-19.

As regards this clone: Germline is not matched at one junction end, which may reflect a read error.

The repertoire was sequenced with immunoSEQ multiplex PCR; TCRdb's copy has only in-frame clones and lacks some. The data contain some 180,000 clones, around nine tenths of them singletons. The CDR3 runs to 13 residues. Germline V lookup: CDR1 MDHEN, CDR2 SYDVKM. This TCR was recovered from a man in his forties with acute or convalescent COVID-19. Sequenced input: peripheral blood. The rearrangement uses TRBV28 and TRBJ1-1; 9 bases are a match to TRBD1. The CDR3 loop reads CASSLETGGSTPF. CDR3 nucleotides: TGTGCCAGCAGTTTAGAGACAGGGGGTAGTACCCCCTTT.